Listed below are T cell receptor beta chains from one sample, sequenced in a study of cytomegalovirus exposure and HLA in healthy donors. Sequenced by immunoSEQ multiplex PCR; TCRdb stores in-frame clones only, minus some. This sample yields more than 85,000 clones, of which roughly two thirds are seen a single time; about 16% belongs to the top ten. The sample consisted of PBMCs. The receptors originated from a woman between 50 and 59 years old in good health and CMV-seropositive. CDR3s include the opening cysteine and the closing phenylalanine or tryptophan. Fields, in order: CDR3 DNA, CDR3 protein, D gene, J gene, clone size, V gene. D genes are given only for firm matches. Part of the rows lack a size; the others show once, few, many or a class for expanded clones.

CDR3nt: TGTGCCAGCAGTGCAGGACTAGCGGCGGATACGCAGTATTTT
CDR3aa: CASSAGLAADTQYF
d_gene: TRBD2
j_gene: TRBJ2-3
abundance: .
v_gene: TRBV6-1

CDR3nt: TGTGCCAGCAGTGCCTTTGTTAGCACAGATACGCAGTATTTT
CDR3aa: CASSAFVSTDTQYF
d_gene: .
j_gene: TRBJ2-3
abundance: .
v_gene: TRBV6-1

CDR3nt: TGTGCCAGCAGCCCCATCCTAGCGGGAGGGCTTTACAATGAGCAGTTCTTC
CDR3aa: CASSPILAGGLYNEQFF
d_gene: TRBD2
j_gene: TRBJ2-1
abundance: .
v_gene: TRBV7-2

CDR3nt: TGTGCCTGGAGTGTCGGTACTAGCACAGATACGCAGTATTTT
CDR3aa: CAWSVGTSTDTQYF
d_gene: .
j_gene: TRBJ2-3
abundance: .
v_gene: TRBV30

CDR3nt: TGTGCCAGCAGCAAAACACCGGGACTAGCGGGAGGAAACGAGCAGTACTTC
CDR3aa: CASSKTPGLAGGNEQYF
d_gene: TRBD2
j_gene: TRBJ2-7
abundance: .
v_gene: TRBV7-9

CDR3nt: TGTGCCAGCTCACGACAGGGGGCTAAGGAGACCCAGTACTTC
CDR3aa: CASSRQGAKETQYF
d_gene: TRBD1
j_gene: TRBJ2-5
abundance: .
v_gene: TRBV18

CDR3nt: TGCAGTGCTCAACAGGGTGAGCAGTTCTTC
CDR3aa: CSAQQGEQFF
d_gene: .
j_gene: TRBJ2-1
abundance: .
v_gene: TRBV20-1

CDR3nt: TGTGCCAGCAGTCGACTAGCGGGAGCTCGGGAGCAGTACTTC
CDR3aa: CASSRLAGAREQYF
d_gene: TRBD2
j_gene: TRBJ2-7
abundance: .
v_gene: TRBV28

CDR3nt: TGCGCCAGCAGCCCTAGCGGGCCGGCCTACGAGCAGTACTTC
CDR3aa: CASSPSGPAYEQYF
d_gene: TRBD2
j_gene: TRBJ2-7
abundance: .
v_gene: TRBV10-1

CDR3nt: TGTGCCTCCACAGAGAACACCGGGGAGCTGTTTTTT
CDR3aa: CASTENTGELFF
d_gene: .
j_gene: TRBJ2-2
abundance: .
v_gene: TRBV10-3

CDR3nt: TGTGCCAGCAGTAGCGGGAGAATCTACGAGCAGTACTTC
CDR3aa: CASSSGRIYEQYF
d_gene: TRBD2
j_gene: TRBJ2-7
abundance: once
v_gene: TRBV7-9

CDR3nt: TGTGCCAGCAGCTCCCGACTAGCGGGAGGTCGGACCTACAATGAGCAGCTCTTC
CDR3aa: CASSSRLAGGRTYNEQLF
d_gene: TRBD2
j_gene: TRBJ2-1
abundance: .
v_gene: TRBV9

CDR3nt: TGTGCCAGTAAGGCGGGACCATACAATGAGCAGTTCTTC
CDR3aa: CASKAGPYNEQFF
d_gene: .
j_gene: TRBJ2-1
abundance: .
v_gene: TRBV19

CDR3nt: TGTGCCAGCAGCTTGGGGACTAGCGGGGGGGAGCAGTACTTC
CDR3aa: CASSLGTSGGEQYF
d_gene: TRBD2
j_gene: TRBJ2-7
abundance: few
v_gene: TRBV7-9

CDR3nt: TGTGCCAGCAGTCCGACAGGGAGGTTTGATCAGCCCCAGCATTTT
CDR3aa: CASSPTGRFDQPQHF
d_gene: TRBD1
j_gene: TRBJ1-5
abundance: .
v_gene: TRBV2

CDR3nt: TGTGCCAGCAGTGAAGAGGGGGTTATCAATGAAAAACTGTTTTTT
CDR3aa: CASSEEGVINEKLFF
d_gene: .
j_gene: TRBJ1-4
abundance: .
v_gene: TRBV2

CDR3nt: TGTGCCAGCAGCTTTAGTGGTGGCTACACCTTC
CDR3aa: CASSFSGGYTF
d_gene: .
j_gene: TRBJ1-2
abundance: .
v_gene: TRBV5-6

CDR3nt: TGTGCCAGCTCATGGGACAGTTCCTACGAGCAGTACTTC
CDR3aa: CASSWDSSYEQYF
d_gene: TRBD1
j_gene: TRBJ2-7
abundance: few
v_gene: TRBV18

CDR3nt: TGCGCCAGCAGATCGACTCGTGGACAGGCCCTCACCGGGGAGCTGTTTTTT
CDR3aa: CASRSTRGQALTGELFF
d_gene: TRBD1
j_gene: TRBJ2-2
abundance: few
v_gene: TRBV5-1

CDR3nt: TGTGCCAGCAGCTTAGCGGGCAGTTACAATGAGCAGTTCTTC
CDR3aa: CASSLAGSYNEQFF
d_gene: .
j_gene: TRBJ2-1
abundance: .
v_gene: TRBV7-6

CDR3nt: TGTGCCAGCTCCGTTACCGGGACAGGGGGCGACTGGTCCTACGAGCAGTACTTC
CDR3aa: CASSVTGTGGDWSYEQYF
d_gene: TRBD1
j_gene: TRBJ2-7
abundance: .
v_gene: TRBV18

CDR3nt: TGTGCCAGCGGGACAGGGGGCATCTACGAGCAGTACTTC
CDR3aa: CASGTGGIYEQYF
d_gene: TRBD1
j_gene: TRBJ2-7
abundance: .
v_gene: TRBV6-5

CDR3nt: TGTGCCAGCAGTTACAGGGGAAACACTGAAGCTTTCTTT
CDR3aa: CASSYRGNTEAFF
d_gene: .
j_gene: TRBJ1-1
abundance: few
v_gene: TRBV6-7

CDR3nt: TGTGCCAGCAGCGCTAACAGGGGTACTGAAGCTTTCTTT
CDR3aa: CASSANRGTEAFF
d_gene: TRBD1
j_gene: TRBJ1-1
abundance: .
v_gene: TRBV6-8

CDR3nt: TGTGCCAGTAGTATAGGGACTCAGACCTACGAGCAGTACTTC
CDR3aa: CASSIGTQTYEQYF
d_gene: .
j_gene: TRBJ2-7
abundance: once
v_gene: TRBV19

CDR3nt: TGTGCCAGCAGTTTAGAGGTTTGGGGGGAGCTGTTTTTT
CDR3aa: CASSLEVWGELFF
d_gene: .
j_gene: TRBJ2-2
abundance: .
v_gene: TRBV28

CDR3nt: TGCGCCAGCAGCTTGGGAGGTAGCGGGGAGACCCAGTACTTC
CDR3aa: CASSLGGSGETQYF
d_gene: TRBD2
j_gene: TRBJ2-5
abundance: .
v_gene: TRBV5-1

CDR3nt: TGTGCCAGTGGATCCGGGACAAAGAGGTCCACTGAAGCTTTCTTT
CDR3aa: CASGSGTKRSTEAFF
d_gene: .
j_gene: TRBJ1-1
abundance: .
v_gene: TRBV6-5

CDR3nt: TGTGCCAGCAGCTTCAAGACAGACACTGAAGCTTTCTTT
CDR3aa: CASSFKTDTEAFF
d_gene: .
j_gene: TRBJ1-1
abundance: .
v_gene: TRBV7-7

CDR3nt: TGTGCCAGCAGCCGTACACCCTTCAATGAGCAGTTCTTC
CDR3aa: CASSRTPFNEQFF
d_gene: .
j_gene: TRBJ2-1
abundance: .
v_gene: TRBV6-5

CDR3nt: TGTGCCAGTAGTCTTCGACTAGCGGGAGTCCAAGAGACCCAGTACTTC
CDR3aa: CASSLRLAGVQETQYF
d_gene: TRBD2
j_gene: TRBJ2-5
abundance: .
v_gene: TRBV19

CDR3nt: TGTGCCAGCAGCTTATCTTCGTCCCGCACAGATACGCAGTATTTT
CDR3aa: CASSLSSSRTDTQYF
d_gene: .
j_gene: TRBJ2-3
abundance: .
v_gene: TRBV11-2

CDR3nt: TGTGCCAGCAGCCGAGTCGCGGGTGGGCAGTTCTTC
CDR3aa: CASSRVAGGQFF
d_gene: .
j_gene: TRBJ2-1
abundance: .
v_gene: TRBV6-5

CDR3nt: TGTGCCAGCAGCTTAACCAGCTACGAGCAGTACTTC
CDR3aa: CASSLTSYEQYF
d_gene: .
j_gene: TRBJ2-7
abundance: .
v_gene: TRBV11-2

CDR3nt: TGCGCCAGCAGCCCTTTTACTAGCGGGAGTAGCTACAATGAGCAGTTCTTC
CDR3aa: CASSPFTSGSSYNEQFF
d_gene: TRBD2
j_gene: TRBJ2-1
abundance: .
v_gene: TRBV4-3

CDR3nt: TGTGCCAGCAGCTCCAGACTAGCGGGAGGGCCCGGGGAGCTGTTTTTT
CDR3aa: CASSSRLAGGPGELFF
d_gene: TRBD2
j_gene: TRBJ2-2
abundance: .
v_gene: TRBV9

CDR3nt: TGTGCCGCCCAAGGGGGCGGGGAGCTGTTTTTT
CDR3aa: CAAQGGGELFF
d_gene: .
j_gene: TRBJ2-2
abundance: few
v_gene: TRBV25-1

CDR3nt: TGTGCCAGCAGCCGAGATAGCAATCAGCCCCAGCATTTT
CDR3aa: CASSRDSNQPQHF
d_gene: .
j_gene: TRBJ1-5
abundance: .
v_gene: TRBV7-2

CDR3nt: TGTGCCAGCAGTTGGACCGGGACAGAAAAACTGTTTTTT
CDR3aa: CASSWTGTEKLFF
d_gene: .
j_gene: TRBJ1-4
abundance: once
v_gene: TRBV28

CDR3nt: TGTGCCAGCAGCTTAATTGGCGGGAACCCCTACAATGAGCAGTTCTTC
CDR3aa: CASSLIGGNPYNEQFF
d_gene: .
j_gene: TRBJ2-1
abundance: .
v_gene: TRBV5-8

CDR3nt: TGTGCCAGCAGCCCCACAGGGGGGCCTTCTCGGGAGCAGTACTTC
CDR3aa: CASSPTGGPSREQYF
d_gene: TRBD1
j_gene: TRBJ2-7
abundance: .
v_gene: TRBV7-8

CDR3nt: TGTGCCAGCAGGGAGTCCCACACCGGGGAGCTGTTTTTT
CDR3aa: CASRESHTGELFF
d_gene: .
j_gene: TRBJ2-2
abundance: .
v_gene: TRBV6-5

CDR3nt: TGTGCCAGCAGCCGCAATGGACTAGCGGGAGGGCCGAGCTCCTACAATGAGCAGTTCTTC
CDR3aa: CASSRNGLAGGPSSYNEQFF
d_gene: TRBD2
j_gene: TRBJ2-1
abundance: .
v_gene: TRBV28

CDR3nt: TGTGCCAGCAGCTTGGGCGCTGCCTACAATGAGCAGTTCTTC
CDR3aa: CASSLGAAYNEQFF
d_gene: .
j_gene: TRBJ2-1
abundance: few
v_gene: TRBV11-3

CDR3nt: TGTGCCAGCAGATACGGGACTAGCGGGACCTACGAGCAGTACTTC
CDR3aa: CASRYGTSGTYEQYF
d_gene: TRBD2
j_gene: TRBJ2-7
abundance: few
v_gene: TRBV27

CDR3nt: TGTGCCAGCAGCTACGACTGGTACGAGCAGTACTTC
CDR3aa: CASSYDWYEQYF
d_gene: .
j_gene: TRBJ2-7
abundance: .
v_gene: TRBV7-2

CDR3nt: TGTGCCAGCAGCGTCGACACAGGGACCGGTGAAGCTTTCTTT
CDR3aa: CASSVDTGTGEAFF
d_gene: .
j_gene: TRBJ1-1
abundance: .
v_gene: TRBV9

CDR3nt: TGTGCCAGCAGTCGGACAGAGAACACTGAAGCTTTCTTT
CDR3aa: CASSRTENTEAFF
d_gene: .
j_gene: TRBJ1-1
abundance: .
v_gene: TRBV6-6

CDR3nt: TGTTCCAGCAGCCCACTTACGACTAGCGGGAGCCACAATGAGCAGTTCTTC
CDR3aa: CSSSPLTTSGSHNEQFF
d_gene: TRBD2
j_gene: TRBJ2-1
abundance: .
v_gene: TRBV7-9

CDR3nt: TGTGCCAGCAGCTTGGACGGCTATGGCTACACCTTC
CDR3aa: CASSLDGYGYTF
d_gene: .
j_gene: TRBJ1-2
abundance: few
v_gene: TRBV5-6

CDR3nt: TGTGCCAGCAGCGTAGTGACAGGGAGTCATGAAAAACTGTTTTTT
CDR3aa: CASSVVTGSHEKLFF
d_gene: TRBD1
j_gene: TRBJ1-4
abundance: .
v_gene: TRBV9